The clone carrying this T cell receptor beta chain was counted a few times. Its antigen is currently unknown. Germline V lookup: CDR1 MNHEY, CDR2 SMNVEV (reference sequence). The CDR3 loop spans 14 amino acids. Deletions cut 5 bases from V and 0 bases from J, with 8 bases between. TCR beta VDJ and CDR3 profiling used genomic DNA as template. TCRdb recomputed calls from the reads with MiXCR, one row per CDR3 protein. The table shows 450,000 to 600,000 distinct CDR3 sequences, with around 33% occurring only once. The data stem from a study of CD8+CD57+ T cells in acquired aplastic anemia. In patients chosen for sequencing, flow cytometry had shown CD8+CD57+ cell expansion. As a group, the patients uniformly had severe acquired aplastic anemia. Patients were treatment-naive when blood was sampled. General study findings and limits: Patients and healthy controls showed no significant CD8+ Simpson's diversity difference. The same twenty-nine CD8+ CDR3 sequences occurred in patients and in controls.

The chain joins TRBV27 to TRBJ1-5, with D uncertain. The clonotype was recovered from a human donor with aplastic anemia. The specimen was sorted CD4+, CD8+, or CD8+CD57+ T cells (not recorded which) from PBMCs. CDR3 protein: CASSPLYSNQPQHF. For the CDR3, the DNA is TGTGCCAGCAGTCCATTATATAGCAATCAGCCCCAGCATTTT.